This TCR beta chain was obtained from a study of cytomegalovirus exposure and HLA in healthy donors. Across the study: Drawn from HLA-typed donors, approximately 85 million unique TCRs were held in an early data release.

Concerning this clone: Its antigen is not identified.

The CDR3 has 13 residues. J was trimmed by 4 bases and V by 5 bases; bases with no gene match: 4. Germline V gives CDR1 SGHRS, CDR2 YFSETQ. Study results and limitations: High specificity and sensitivity for cytomegalovirus status were reported for the classifier. Association with HLA alleles at 0.05 false discovery rate was found for 15,000 to 20,000 TCR beta sequences in a later analysis.

The PCR employed 60 Vbeta primers together with 13 Jbeta primers. Measured with immunoSEQ multiplex PCR; TCRdb has only the in-frame clones, and not every one. The data show some 97,000 clones, with about 75% seen just once and around 14% held by the top ten. The chain employs TRBV5-1 and TRBJ1-1, with 8 bases fitting TRBD1. The sequence came from a male donor in good health and CMV-seropositive. Sequencing used PBMCs. CDR3: CASRQGGITEAFF. The CDR3 coding sequence is TGCGCCAGCAGACAGGGGGGCATCACTGAAGCTTTCTTT.